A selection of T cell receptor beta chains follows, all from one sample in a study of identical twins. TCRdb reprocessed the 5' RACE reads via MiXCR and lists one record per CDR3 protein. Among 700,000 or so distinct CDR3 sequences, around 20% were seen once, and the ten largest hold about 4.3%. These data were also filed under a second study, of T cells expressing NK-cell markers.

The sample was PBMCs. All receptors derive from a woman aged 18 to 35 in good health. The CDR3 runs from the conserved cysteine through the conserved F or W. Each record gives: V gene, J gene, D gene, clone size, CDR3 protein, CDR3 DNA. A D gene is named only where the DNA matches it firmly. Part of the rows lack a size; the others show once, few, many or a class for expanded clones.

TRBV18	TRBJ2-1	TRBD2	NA	CASSPLGPNAGGNEQFF	TGTGCCAGCTCCCCCCTTGGCCCAAATGCGGGAGGGAATGAGCAGTTCTTC
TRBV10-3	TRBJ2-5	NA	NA	CAISDGGQETQYF	TGTGCCATCAGTGATGGGGGCCAAGAGACCCAGTACTTC
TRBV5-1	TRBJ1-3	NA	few	CASSLDASGNTIYF	TGCGCCAGCAGCTTGGATGCCTCTGGAAACACCATATATTTT
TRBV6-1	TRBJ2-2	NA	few	CASRDRQVGTGELFF	TGTGCCAGCAGGGATCGACAGGTTGGCACCGGGGAGCTGTTTTTT
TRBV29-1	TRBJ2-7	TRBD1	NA	CSAGRTGAYEQYF	TGCAGCGCGGGCCGGACAGGGGCCTACGAGCAGTACTTC
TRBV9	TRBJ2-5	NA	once	CASSPTGWGGETQYF	TGTGCCAGCAGCCCGACAGGGTGGGGGGGGGAGACCCAGTACTTC
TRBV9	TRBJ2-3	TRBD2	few	CASSVGGIYTDTQYF	TGTGCCAGCAGCGTCGGGGGGATTTACACAGATACGCAGTATTTT
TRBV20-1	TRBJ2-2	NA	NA	CSASRTRGTGELFF	TGCAGTGCTAGCCGGACCCGGGGGACCGGGGAGCTGTTTTTT
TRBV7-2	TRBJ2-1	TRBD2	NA	CASSAGGDEQFF	TGTGCCAGCAGCGCGGGGGGGGATGAGCAGTTCTTC
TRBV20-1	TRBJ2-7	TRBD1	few	CSAETAQGASYEQYF	TGCAGTGCCGAAACCGCACAGGGGGCCTCCTACGAGCAGTACTTC